This T cell receptor beta chain was profiled in a study of chronic HIV infection and antiretroviral therapy. The CDR3 spans 14 residues. TCRdb re-called the 5' RACE reads with MiXCR, one entry per CDR3 protein. The sample contains about 31,000 distinct CDR3 sequences, roughly 9.1% of which appear only once. Sequences were obtained from peripheral blood. V is TRBV21-1 and J is TRBJ2-3; the table assigns TRBD2, which was not confirmed against the DNA. TRBV21-1 represents a pseudogene. This receptor was obtained from an adult who had HIV and had not received antiretroviral therapy, or was an uninfected healthy control (not recorded which). CDR3 residues: CASSEGGKLHTQYF. The DNA of the CDR3 is TGTGCCAGCAGCGAAGGCGGGAAATTGCATACGCAGTATTTT.